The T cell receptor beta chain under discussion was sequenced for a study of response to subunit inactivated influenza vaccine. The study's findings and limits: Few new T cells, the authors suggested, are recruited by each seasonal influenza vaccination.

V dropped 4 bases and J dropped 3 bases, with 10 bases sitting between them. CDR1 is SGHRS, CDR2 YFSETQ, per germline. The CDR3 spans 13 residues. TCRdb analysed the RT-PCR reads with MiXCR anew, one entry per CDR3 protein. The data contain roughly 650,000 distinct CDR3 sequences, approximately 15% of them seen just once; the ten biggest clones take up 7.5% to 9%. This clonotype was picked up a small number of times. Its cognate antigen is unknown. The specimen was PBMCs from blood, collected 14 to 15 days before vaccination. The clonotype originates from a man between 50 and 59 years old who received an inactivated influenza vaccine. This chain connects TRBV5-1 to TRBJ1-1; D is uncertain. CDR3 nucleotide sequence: TGCGCCAGCAGCCGCGGGGAGGACACTGAAGCTTTCTTT. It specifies CASSRGEDTEAFF.